What follows are 29 T cell receptor beta chains derived from one specimen sequenced in a study of blood T cells in healthy people across ages. Combining a sample-barcoded 5' primer with a J-beta primer mix, a second PCR ran for about 7 to 11 cycles. TCRdb reprocessed the 5' RACE reads with MiXCR, giving one entry per CDR3 protein. The sample includes about 780,000 distinct CDR3 sequences, 35% to 60% seen only once; the top ten take 15% to 20%. Sequenced sample: blood. All receptors derive from an elderly man in good health.

The V gene is TRBV28, the J gene TRBJ2-5; possible D gene TRBD1, 6 bases. The DNA end favors TRBJ2-7, so the J call may be wrong. Germline V gene lookup returns CDR1 MDHEN and CDR2 SYDVKM. This CDR3 is built from 15 residues. The CDR3 nucleotides are TGTGCCAGCAGCGAAGGGACAATCTCCCCTTACGAGCAGTACTTC. Encoded protein: CASSEGTISPYEQYF.

J is TRBJ2-3 and V is TRBV2, with 9 bases lining up with TRBD1. With 2 bases clipped from V and 2 bases from J, the junction kept 5 bases outside the gene matches. Germline CDR1 SNHLY, CDR2 FYNNEI. This CDR3 is built from 16 residues. The CDR3 here is CASSETGTGHTDTQYF. CDR3 in DNA: TGTGCCAGCAGTGAAACCGGGACAGGGCACACAGATACGCAGTATTTT.

About this clonotype: It may be a read error: a sequence one base away is much more abundant. The V gene is TRBV20-1, the J gene TRBJ2-5; D not certain. TRBJ2-7 matches the DNA end more closely, so the J call is doubtful. CDR1 is DFQATT and CDR2 is SNEGSKA in the germline V gene (reference sequence). The CDR3 is 14 residues long. CDR3 coding DNA: TGCAGTGCTAGAGATCTGATCACCGTGGACGAGCAGTACTTC. This encodes CSARDLITVDEQYF.

This chain connects TRBV6-2 or TRBV6-3 to TRBJ1-1; 7 bases match TRBD1. Germline V gives CDR1 MNHEY, CDR2 SVGEGT. Trimming took 6 bases from V and 1 from J; bases not matched to a gene: 5. The CDR3 is 14 amino acids. The CDR3 here is CASRQGRTNTEAFF. In nucleotides, the CDR3 is TGTGCCAGCAGACAGGGGCGAACGAACACTGAAGCTTTCTTT.

The sample holds a few counts of this clonotype. The V call is TRBV29-1, the J call TRBJ2-7, with D maybe TRBD1 (5 bases). The CDR3 covers 12 residues. V was pared by 4 bases and J by 2 bases, with 9 bases between. CDR1 and CDR2 from the germline V gene are SQVTM and ANQGSEA. CDR3 residues: CSVGGATYEQYF. CDR3 bases: TGCAGCGTTGGTGGGGCCACCTACGAGCAGTACTTC.

This chain joins TRBV24-1 and TRBJ2-1; D is uncertain. Trimming removed 3 bases at V and 8 bases at J, with 10 bases between. The germline V gene has CDR1 KGHDR and CDR2 SFDVKD. The CDR3 loop spans 13 amino acids. CDR3 coding DNA: TGTGCCACCAGTGATGGTTCCCCGGATGAGCAGTTCTTC. Translating it yields CATSDGSPDEQFF.

The chain has TRBV6-1 and TRBJ2-1, with TRBD2 matching over 10 bases. The CDR3 extends over 14 amino acids. Germline V CDR1 and CDR2: MNHNS, SASEGT. V lost 7 bases and J lost 8; bases outside the gene matches: 8. The chain's CDR3 is CASKVAGGWYEQFF. Here the CDR3 DNA reads TGTGCCAGCAAGGTAGCGGGAGGCTGGTATGAGCAGTTCTTC.

V usage is TRBV6-5 and J usage is TRBJ2-6, with a weak D call TRBD2 (6 bases). The germline V gene has CDR1 MNHEY and CDR2 SVGAGI. Trimming stripped 2 bases from V and 0 bases from J, with 17 bases between. This CDR3 has 19 residues. The CDR3 spells CASSYRAGSYLSGANVLTF. CDR3 sequence (DNA): TGTGCCAGCAGTTACAGGGCGGGGTCATACCTCTCTGGGGCCAACGTCCTGACTTTC.

This clonotype turned up a few times. The chain links TRBV7-9 to TRBJ2-1, with unresolved D. The assigned J gene may be wrong: the sequence end matches TRBJ2-7 better. The CDR3 loop spans 14 amino acids. Germline-derived CDR1 and CDR2 are SEHNR and FQNEAQ (reference sequence). The CDR3 DNA sequence: TGTGCCAGCAGCTTAGACGGCTCCTACAATGAGCAGTACTTC. This sequence encodes CASSLDGSYNEQYF.

This clonotype was detected a few times. The chain recombines TRBV5-1 with TRBJ2-7; a weak D match, TRBD2 (6 bases). The DNA matches TRBJ2-4 better at its end, which makes the J call doubtful. The CDR3 is 13 residues long. In germline, CDR1 is SGHRS, CDR2 YFSETQ. CDR3: CASSPDWGDIQYF. Written as DNA, the CDR3 is TGCGCCAGCAGCCCGGACTGGGGGGACATTCAGTACTTC.

CDR3 amino acids: CASSRQGTRETQYF. The CDR3, as DNA: TGTGCCAGCAGTCGTCAGGGGACTCGAGAGACCCAGTACTTC. The rearrangement joins TRBV28 to TRBJ2-5; D assignment may be TRBD1 or TRBD2 (6 bases each). The CDR3 is 14 amino acids. Trimming removed 5 bases at V and 4 bases at J, with 14 bases between. Looked up from germline, CDR1 is MDHEN and CDR2 is SYDVKM.

This clonotype has just a few counts. This chain links TRBV2 with TRBJ1-5, with unresolved D. This CDR3 is built from 13 residues. The V end lost 6 bases, the J end lost 1 base, and 7 bases lay between the germline ends. Germline assignment: CDR1 SNHLY and CDR2 FYNNEI. The CDR3 sequence: CASRRWSNQPQHF. The CDR3 DNA reads as TGTGCCAGCAGGAGGTGGAGCAATCAGCCCCAGCATTTT. Based on the CDR3 plus reference TRBV2 and TRBJ1-5, the full variable domain is EPEVTQTPSHQVTQMGQEVILRCVPISNHLYFYWYRQILGQKVEFLVSFYNNEISEKSEIFDDQFSVERPDGSNFTLKIRSTKLEDSAMYFCASRRWSNQPQHFGDGTRLSIL.

The chain links TRBV9 to TRBJ2-1; 8 bases are a match to TRBD2. The tail of the sequence fits TRBJ2-7 better, so the J call may be wrong. The germline V gene encodes CDR1 SGDLS and CDR2 YYNGEE. The CDR3 extends over 21 amino acids. The CDR3 region has the DNA TGTGCCAGCAGCCCCCCCTCCCAGATCTTAGCGGGACCAATCGGGTACAATGAGCAGTACTTC. It yields the protein CASSPPSQILAGPIGYNEQYF.

The chain has TRBV10-3 and TRBJ1-1; no firm D call. V was trimmed by 4 bases and J by 1 base, leaving 13 bases between them. The CDR3 loop spans 15 amino acids. The germline V gene encodes CDR1 ENHRY and CDR2 SYGVKD. The CDR3 reads CAISGIGVWNTEAFF. The DNA for the CDR3 is TGTGCCATCAGTGGTATCGGGGTCTGGAACACTGAAGCTTTCTTT.

The chain is built from TRBV6-6 and TRBJ1-5; D not certain. CDR1 and CDR2 (germline): MNHNY, SVGAGI (reference sequence). The ends were cut back, 0 bases at V and 4 bases at J, with 13 bases in the middle. The CDR3 is 16 residues long. The CDR3 reads CASSYSEGRTNQPQHF. The CDR3 nucleotides are TGTGCCAGCAGTTACTCGGAGGGAAGAACTAATCAGCCCCAGCATTTT.

This chain connects TRBV5-4 to TRBJ2-3; the D is unclear. The germline V and J ends were trimmed by 2 bases and 3 bases, with 7 bases remaining between them. This CDR3 region has 13 residues. Per germline, CDR1 SGHNT and CDR2 YYREEE (reference sequence). The CDR3 reads CASSFSWTDTQYF. The CDR3 DNA reads TGTGCCAGCAGCTTTTCCTGGACAGATACGCAGTATTTT.

This clonotype has just a few counts. The chain carries TRBV27 and TRBJ2-7; D is possibly TRBD2 (6 bases). The CDR3 extends over 15 amino acids. V lost 6 bases to trimming and J lost 0 bases, with 15 bases between them. From germline, CDR1 is MNHEY and CDR2 SMNVEV (reference sequence). CDR3 region: CASRTLAVNSYEQYF. The CDR3 nucleotides read TGTGCCAGCAGGACTTTAGCGGTTAACTCCTACGAGCAGTACTTC.

This chain connects TRBV4-2 to TRBJ1-5; 10 bases match TRBD1. The CDR3 totals 16 residues. CDR1 and CDR2 from the germline V gene are LGHNA and YNFKEQ. The J segment lost 6 bases and the V segment lost 2 bases, leaving 7 bases of the junction unmatched. The CDR3 bases are TGTGCCAGCAGCCAAATAGCGGGACAGGGGACTCAGCCCCAGCATTTT. Translated, it gives CASSQIAGQGTQPQHF.

This clonotype was seen more than once but under ten times. The J gene is TRBJ2-3, the V gene TRBV5-4; D gene unclear. The CDR3 is 14 residues long. Germline values: CDR1 SGHNT, CDR2 YYREEE (reference sequence). V shed 5 bases and J shed 2 bases, with 12 bases lying between them. CDR3 nucleotide sequence: TGTGCCAGCAGGCAACAGACATTCACAGATACGCAGTATTTT. It translates to CASRQQTFTDTQYF. The full variable domain, rest sourced from reference TRBV5-4 and TRBJ2-3, is ETGVTQSPTHLIKTRGQQVTLRCSSQSGHNTVSWYQQALGQGPQFIFQYYREEENGRGNFPPRFSGLQFPNYSSELNVNALELDDSALYLCASRQQTFTDTQYFGPGTRLTVL.

This clonotype appeared a few times. V usage is TRBV7-2 and J usage is TRBJ1-2; 9 nucleotides align to TRBD1. The J segment lost 7 bases and the V segment lost 5 bases, leaving 5 bases of the junction unmatched. This CDR3 spans 13 amino acids. Germline V CDR1 and CDR2: SGHTA, FQGNSA. The CDR3 loop reads CASSRRDRAGYTF. The CDR3 nucleotides are TGTGCCAGCAGCCGCCGGGACAGGGCTGGCTACACCTTC.

This rearrangement joins TRBV6-2 or TRBV6-3 to TRBJ2-3; TRBD2 matches at 11 bases. Germline lookup yields CDR1 MNHEY and CDR2 SVGEGT. V was pared by 5 bases and J by 1 base, with 11 bases of the junction left unmatched. This CDR3 contains 18 residues. The CDR3 protein is CASSAPTSGSAGTDTQYF. The CDR3 DNA follows: TGTGCCAGCAGTGCCCCCACTAGCGGGAGTGCGGGCACAGATACGCAGTATTTT.

The rearrangement joins TRBV5-1 to TRBJ2-7; either TRBD1 or TRBD2 may fit D (5 bases each). V was clipped by 7 bases and J by 5 bases, with 16 bases between them. CDR3 size: 13 residues. Looked up from germline, CDR1 is SGHRS and CDR2 is YFSETQ. CDR3 amino acids: CASGSGRVNEQYF. CDR3 DNA: TGCGCCAGCGGCTCGGGGCGCGTCAACGAGCAGTACTTC.

This clonotype was seen a few times. The rearrangement links TRBV7-2 to TRBJ2-5; 9 bases match TRBD2. This CDR3 spans 15 amino acids. Germline V lookup: CDR1 SGHTA, CDR2 FQGNSA. The V and J ends lost 1 base and 6 bases, in that order; junction bases with no gene match: 6. The CDR3 nucleotides are TGTGCCAGCAGCTTAGATGCGGGAGGGCCCAAGACCCAGTACTTC. Encoded protein: CASSLDAGGPKTQYF.

There are a few counts of this clonotype. The V and J genes are TRBV20-1 and TRBJ2-5; D is perhaps TRBD2 (6 bases). V lost 5 bases, J lost 3 bases, and 13 bases lay in between. The CDR3 length is 13 residues. Germline CDR1 and CDR2: DFQATT and SNEGSKA (reference sequence). The CDR3 bases are TGCAGTGCTCTTCGACCGGGGGAAGAGACCCAGTACTTC. Protein sequence: CSALRPGEETQYF.

V is TRBV11-2 and J is TRBJ2-7; D call uncertain. V was clipped by 5 bases and J by 4 bases, with 12 bases between them. Germline V CDR1 and CDR2: SGHAT, FQNNGV. This CDR3 is 13 amino acids long. The CDR3 here is CASSVGSFYEQYF. DNA for the CDR3: TGTGCCAGCAGCGTAGGATCGTTTTACGAGCAGTACTTC.

This clonotype was detected only a few times. The chain has TRBV27 and TRBJ2-3; 9 bases agree with TRBD2. J gave up 1 base and V 8 bases, and 10 bases lay outside the gene matches. The CDR3 sequence is 16 residues long. Germline lookup yields CDR1 MNHEY and CDR2 SMNVEV (reference sequence). CDR3 loop: CASQWGAGGRTDTQYF. Written as DNA, the CDR3 is TGTGCCAGCCAGTGGGGGGCGGGAGGGCGCACAGATACGCAGTATTTT.

This clonotype was counted a few times. V and J are TRBV5-1 and TRBJ2-2, with 7 bases lining up with TRBD1. The J segment lost 0 bases and the V segment lost 1 base, leaving 3 bases of the junction unmatched. Per the germline V gene, CDR1 is SGHRS and CDR2 is YFSETQ. The CDR3 totals 16 residues. CDR3 sequence: CASSLMTGSNTGELFF. The CDR3 DNA is TGCGCCAGCAGCTTGATGACAGGGTCGAACACCGGGGAGCTGTTTTTT.

This chain uses TRBV7-9 with TRBJ2-7, with TRBD2 identical over 9 bases. This CDR3 region has 15 residues. V lost 6 bases and J lost 4; bases outside the gene matches: 10. Germline CDR1 is SEHNR and CDR2 is FQNEAQ (reference sequence). The CDR3 region is CASRAGGAGGYEQYF. The DNA for the CDR3 is TGTGCCAGCAGGGCCGGGGGAGCGGGGGGTTACGAGCAGTACTTC.

Comment on this clonotype: The junction and the germline gene differ at one end; a read error may be behind it. The V call is TRBV2, the J call TRBJ1-4; possibly TRBD1 for D (5 bases). The CDR3 is made up of 15 amino acids. In germline, CDR1 is SNHLY, CDR2 FYNNEI. The CDR3 nucleotides are TGTGCCGGCAGTGAGGGACTTGCGGCTAATGAAAAACTGTTTTTT. Its protein is CAGSEGLAANEKLFF.